This TCR beta chain was profiled in a study of blood T cell repertoires in COVID-19. The overall study: The analysed material was cDNA or gDNA that came from T cells, B-cell-depleted T cells, or PBMCs.

V lost 3 bases and J lost 4; bases outside the gene matches: 7. Germline V gene sequence: CDR1 SGDLS, CDR2 YYNGEE. This CDR3 is built from 15 residues. TCRdb keeps only in-frame clones here, not all; method: immunoSEQ multiplex PCR. This sample carries just under 90,000 clones, 85% to 95% of them seen once, and the ten largest clones take 1.5% to 2%. Sequencing was done on a sample of peripheral blood. The TCR sequence derives from a man in his fifties or sixties with acute or convalescent COVID-19. The chain has TRBV9 and TRBJ2-5; 9 bases are a match to TRBD2. The CDR3 spells CASSDSGRRGETQYF. CDR3 coding DNA: TGTGCCAGCAGCGATAGCGGGAGAAGAGGAGAGACCCAGTACTTC.